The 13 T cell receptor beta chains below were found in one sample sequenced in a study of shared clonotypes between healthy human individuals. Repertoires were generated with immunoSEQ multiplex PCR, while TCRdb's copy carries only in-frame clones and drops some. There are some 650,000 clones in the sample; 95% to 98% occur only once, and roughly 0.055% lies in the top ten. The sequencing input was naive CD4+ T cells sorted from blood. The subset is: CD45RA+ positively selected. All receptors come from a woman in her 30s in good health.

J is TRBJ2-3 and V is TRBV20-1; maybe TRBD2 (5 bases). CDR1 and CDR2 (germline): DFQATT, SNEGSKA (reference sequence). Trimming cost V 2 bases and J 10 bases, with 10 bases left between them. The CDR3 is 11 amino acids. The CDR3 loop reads CSARWELAQYF. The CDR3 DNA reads TGCAGTGCTAGATGGGAGCTAGCGCAGTATTTT.

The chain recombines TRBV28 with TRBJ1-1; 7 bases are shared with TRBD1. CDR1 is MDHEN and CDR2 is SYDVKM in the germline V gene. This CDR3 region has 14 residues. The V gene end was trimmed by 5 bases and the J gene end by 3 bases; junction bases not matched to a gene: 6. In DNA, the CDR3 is TGTGCCAGCAGTCTAGGGACAGCATACACTGAAGCTTTCTTT. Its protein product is CASSLGTAYTEAFF.

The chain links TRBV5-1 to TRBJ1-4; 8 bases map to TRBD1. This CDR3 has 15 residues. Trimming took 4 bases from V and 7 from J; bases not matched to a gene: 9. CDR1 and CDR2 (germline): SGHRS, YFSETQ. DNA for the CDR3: TGCGCCAGCAGCCCGAAAACAGGGGGAAGTGAAAAACTGTTTTTT. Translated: CASSPKTGGSEKLFF. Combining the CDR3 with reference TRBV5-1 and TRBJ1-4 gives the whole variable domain KAGVTQTPRYLIKTRGQQVTLSCSPISGHRSVSWYQQTPGQGLQFLFEYFSETQRNKGNFPGRFSGRQFSNSRSEMNVSTLELGDSALYLCASSPKTGGSEKLFFGSGTQLSVL.

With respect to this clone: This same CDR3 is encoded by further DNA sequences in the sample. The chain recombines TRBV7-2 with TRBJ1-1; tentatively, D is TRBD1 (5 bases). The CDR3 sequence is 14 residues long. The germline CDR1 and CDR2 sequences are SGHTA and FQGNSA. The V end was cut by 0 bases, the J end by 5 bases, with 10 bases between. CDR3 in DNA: TGTGCCAGCAGCTTAGCTGGGGCTCGGACTGAAGCTTTCTTT. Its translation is CASSLAGARTEAFF.

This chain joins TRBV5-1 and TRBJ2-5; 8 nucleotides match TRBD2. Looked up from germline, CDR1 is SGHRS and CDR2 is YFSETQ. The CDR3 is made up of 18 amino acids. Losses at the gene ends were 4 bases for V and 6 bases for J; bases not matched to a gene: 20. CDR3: CASSPTRGGSGEEKTQYF. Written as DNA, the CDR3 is TGCGCCAGCAGCCCAACCCGGGGTGGTAGCGGGGAGGAAAAGACCCAGTACTTC.

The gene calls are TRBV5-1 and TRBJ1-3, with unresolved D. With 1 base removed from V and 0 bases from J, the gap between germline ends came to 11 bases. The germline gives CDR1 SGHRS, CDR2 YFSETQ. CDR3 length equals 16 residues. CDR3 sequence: CASSLTALLSGNTIYF. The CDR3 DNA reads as TGCGCCAGCAGCTTGACGGCCCTACTCTCTGGAAACACCATATATTTT.

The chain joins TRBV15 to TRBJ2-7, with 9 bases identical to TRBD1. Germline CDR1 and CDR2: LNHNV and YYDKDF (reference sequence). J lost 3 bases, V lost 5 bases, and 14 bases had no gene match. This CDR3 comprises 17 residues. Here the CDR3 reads CATSGNPRDRAYYEQYF. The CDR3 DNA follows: TGTGCCACCAGCGGAAACCCCAGGGACAGGGCCTACTACGAGCAGTACTTC.

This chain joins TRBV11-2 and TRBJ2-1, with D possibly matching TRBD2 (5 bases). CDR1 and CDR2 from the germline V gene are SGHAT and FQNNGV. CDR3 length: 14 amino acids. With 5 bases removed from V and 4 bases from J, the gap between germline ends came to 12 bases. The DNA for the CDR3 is TGTGCCAGCAGCACAAGACGGGGTTACAATGAGCAGTTCTTC. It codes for CASSTRRGYNEQFF.

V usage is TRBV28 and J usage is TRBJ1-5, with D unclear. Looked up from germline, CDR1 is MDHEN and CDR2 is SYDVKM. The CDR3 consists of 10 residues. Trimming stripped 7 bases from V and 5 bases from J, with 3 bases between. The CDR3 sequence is CASNHQPQHF. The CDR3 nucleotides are TGTGCCAGCAACCATCAGCCCCAGCATTTT. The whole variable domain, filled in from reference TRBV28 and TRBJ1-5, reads DVKVTQSSRYLVKRTGEKVFLECVQDMDHENMFWYRQDPGLGLRLIYFSYDVKMKEKGDIPEGYSVSREKKERFSLILESASTNQTSMYLCASNHQPQHFGDGTRLSIL.

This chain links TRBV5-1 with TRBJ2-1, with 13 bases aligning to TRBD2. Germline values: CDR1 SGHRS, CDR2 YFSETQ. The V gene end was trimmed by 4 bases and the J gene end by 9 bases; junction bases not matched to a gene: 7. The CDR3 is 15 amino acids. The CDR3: CASSIGLAGVLEQFF. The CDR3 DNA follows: TGCGCCAGCAGCATAGGACTAGCGGGAGTTCTTGAGCAGTTCTTC.

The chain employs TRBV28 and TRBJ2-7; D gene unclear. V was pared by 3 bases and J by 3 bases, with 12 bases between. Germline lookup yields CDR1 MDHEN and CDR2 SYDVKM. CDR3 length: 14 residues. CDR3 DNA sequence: TGTGCCAGCAGTTTCCGGGCATCTTACTACGAGCAGTACTTC. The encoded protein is CASSFRASYYEQYF.

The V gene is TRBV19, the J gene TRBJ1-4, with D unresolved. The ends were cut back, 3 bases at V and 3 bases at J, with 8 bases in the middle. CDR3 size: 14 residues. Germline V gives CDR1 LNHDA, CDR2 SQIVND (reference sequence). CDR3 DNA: TGTGCCAGTAGTATCGGGATCGCTAATGAAAAACTGTTTTTT. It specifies CASSIGIANEKLFF.

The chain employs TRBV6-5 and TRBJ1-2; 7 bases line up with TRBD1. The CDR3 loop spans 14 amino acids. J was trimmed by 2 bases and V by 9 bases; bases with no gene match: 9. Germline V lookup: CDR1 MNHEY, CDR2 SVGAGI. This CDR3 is CASRQGPINYGYTF. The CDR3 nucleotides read TGTGCCAGTCGACAGGGACCGATCAACTATGGCTACACCTTC.